The clone carrying this T cell receptor beta chain was counted a few times. Per the germline V gene, CDR1 is SGHDN and CDR2 is FVKESK. V lost 1 base, J lost 2 bases, and 4 bases stayed unmatched. The CDR3 runs 17 residues. These data belong to a study of blood T cell repertoires in COVID-19. Assay used: immunoSEQ multiplex PCR; TCRdb lists only in-frame clones, some missing. The sample has 210,000 or so clones; approximately 84% are singletons. The source material was peripheral blood. This receptor was taken from a woman in her seventies with active or convalescent COVID-19. The chain is built from TRBV14 and TRBJ1-3, with 11 nucleotides matching TRBD1. As DNA, the CDR3 is TGTGCCAGCAGCCAAGCGGACAGGGGGCGACCTGGAAACACCATATATTTT. It yields the protein CASSQADRGRPGNTIYF.